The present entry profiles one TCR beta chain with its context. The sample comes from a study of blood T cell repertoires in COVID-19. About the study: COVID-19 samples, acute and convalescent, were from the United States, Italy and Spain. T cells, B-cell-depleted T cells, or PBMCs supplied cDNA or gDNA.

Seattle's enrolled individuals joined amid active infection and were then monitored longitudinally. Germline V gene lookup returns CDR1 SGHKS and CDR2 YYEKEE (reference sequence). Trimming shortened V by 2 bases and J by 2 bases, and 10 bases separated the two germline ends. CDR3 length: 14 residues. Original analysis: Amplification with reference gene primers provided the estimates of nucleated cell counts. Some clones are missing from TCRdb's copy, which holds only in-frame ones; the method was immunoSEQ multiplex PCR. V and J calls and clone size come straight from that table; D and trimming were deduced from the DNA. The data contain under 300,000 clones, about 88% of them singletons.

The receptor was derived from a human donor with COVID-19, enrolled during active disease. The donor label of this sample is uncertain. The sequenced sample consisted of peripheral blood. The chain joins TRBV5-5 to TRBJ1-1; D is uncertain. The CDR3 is CASSFGLANTEAFF. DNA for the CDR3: TGTGCCAGCAGCTTTGGGCTCGCTAACACTGAAGCTTTCTTT.